This T cell receptor beta chain came from a study of cytomegalovirus exposure and HLA in healthy donors. Notes on the study in general: For TCR beta chains, V- and J-gene trimming was later linked to a missense DCLRE1C variant. The study listed about 150 cytomegalovirus-associated TCR beta chains.

The length of the CDR3 is 19 residues. The germline CDR1 and CDR2 sequences are LNHNV and YYDKDF (reference sequence). The V gene end was trimmed by 2 bases and the J gene end by 0 bases; junction bases not matched to a gene: 14. The primer mix had 60 Vbeta and 13 Jbeta primers. Generated by immunoSEQ multiplex PCR, the TCRdb table keeps only in-frame clones and is missing some. The table shows about 270,000 clones, with approximately 70% occurring only once. Concerning this clone: The antigen remains unidentified.

The source of this sequence is a female donor in good health and CMV-seronegative. The V gene is TRBV15, the J gene TRBJ2-7; 9 bases agree with TRBD2. The sequenced material came from PBMCs. CDR3 DNA: TGTGCCACCAGCAGATCTCCGCCTAGCGGGACCTTCTTCTCCTACGAGCAGTACTTC. This gives the protein CATSRSPPSGTFFSYEQYF.